This passage covers 9 T cell receptor beta chains from one sample sequenced in a study of blood T cell repertoires in COVID-19. This table comes from immunoSEQ multiplex PCR, and its TCRdb copy is limited to in-frame clones, with some not included. The data contain about 170,000 clones, roughly four fifths of them seen just once; the ten biggest clones take up roughly 2.6%. Sequencing was carried out using peripheral blood. Receptor source: a human donor with acute or convalescent COVID-19. The donor label of this sample is uncertain.

This chain uses TRBV7-8 with TRBJ2-5, with D tentatively TRBD2 (5 bases). In germline, CDR1 is SGHVS, CDR2 FQNEAQ. Between the trimmed V and J ends, which lost 5 bases and 3 bases, there was a span of 13 bases. This CDR3 spans 14 amino acids. CDR3 sequence reads: CASSPSGIEETQYF. In DNA, the CDR3 is TGTGCCAGCAGCCCCTCCGGGATTGAAGAGACCCAGTACTTC.

The rearrangement uses TRBV7-2 and TRBJ2-3; 16 positions agree with TRBD2. CDR3 length: 19 amino acids. Looked up from germline, CDR1 is SGHTA and CDR2 is FQGNSA. Trimming removed 2 bases from V and 0 bases from J; junction bases left unmatched: 5. CDR3: CASSLKGTSGRGSTDTQYF. The CDR3 DNA is TGTGCCAGCAGCTTAAAGGGGACTAGCGGGAGGGGAAGCACAGATACGCAGTATTTT.

The gene calls are TRBV19 and TRBJ1-1; TRBD1 agrees at 7 bases. The germline V gene has CDR1 LNHDA and CDR2 SQIVND (reference sequence). The CDR3 length is 14 residues. Trimming took 6 bases from V and 5 from J; bases not matched to a gene: 9. CDR3 protein: CASSRTGARTEAFF. In DNA form, the CDR3 reads TGTGCCAGTAGCCGGACAGGCGCTCGGACTGAAGCTTTCTTT.

This sequence joins TRBV12-3 or TRBV12-4 and TRBJ1-1; D is unclear. Deletions cut 3 bases from V and 3 bases from J, with 8 bases between. The CDR3 spans 13 residues. The CDR3 DNA follows: TGTGCCAGCAGTTTTTACAGTGACACTGAAGCTTTCTTT. This codes for CASSFYSDTEAFF.

The chain carries TRBV2 and TRBJ2-7; 7 bases align to TRBD2. The CDR3 consists of 12 residues. V trimming: 7 bases; J trimming: 4 bases; junction bases outside the gene matches: 4. CDR1 is SNHLY, CDR2 FYNNEI, per germline. CDR3 sequence reads: CASNSGVYEQYF. The CDR3, as DNA: TGTGCCAGCAACAGCGGGGTGTACGAGCAGTACTTC.

This clone was counted many times. This same CDR3 is encoded by further DNA sequences in the sample. J is TRBJ2-5 and V is TRBV3-1 (or the pseudogene TRBV3-2), with D perhaps matching TRBD2 (6 bases). V was clipped by 4 bases and J by 4 bases, with 10 bases between them. This CDR3 spans 13 amino acids. CDR1 is LGHDT and CDR2 is YNNKEL in the germline V gene (reference sequence). CDR3 coding DNA: TGTGCCAGCAGCCCTCAGGGAGGAGAGACCCAGTACTTC. As protein: CASSPQGGETQYF.

This chain uses TRBV7-9 with TRBJ2-5; possible D gene TRBD2, 6 bases. Trimming removed 5 bases from V and 1 base from J, with 17 bases in between. From germline, CDR1 is SEHNR and CDR2 FQNEAQ (reference sequence). This CDR3 contains 16 residues. CDR3 sequence reads: CASSPTTPGGQETQYF. In nucleotides, the CDR3 is TGTGCCAGCAGCCCGACTACCCCCGGGGGCCAAGAGACCCAGTACTTC.

CDR3 amino acids: CASSEAAGQGDQPQHF. Here the CDR3 DNA reads TGTGCCAGCAGTGAAGCGGCGGGACAGGGTGACCAGCCCCAGCATTTT. The chain joins TRBV6-1 to TRBJ1-5; 9 bases map to TRBD1. V trimming: 0 bases; J trimming: 7 bases; junction bases outside the gene matches: 7. Looked up from germline, CDR1 is MNHNS and CDR2 is SASEGT. The CDR3 spans 16 residues.

The chain combines TRBV7-3 with TRBJ1-2, with D possibly being TRBD1 (5 bases). V shed 0 bases and J shed 2 bases, with 10 bases lying between them. The CDR3 extends over 15 amino acids. Germline V lookup: CDR1 SGHTA, CDR2 FQGTGA. The CDR3 DNA is TGTGCCAGCAGCTTAACTAATACAGGAAACTATGGCTACACCTTC. The encoded protein is CASSLTNTGNYGYTF.